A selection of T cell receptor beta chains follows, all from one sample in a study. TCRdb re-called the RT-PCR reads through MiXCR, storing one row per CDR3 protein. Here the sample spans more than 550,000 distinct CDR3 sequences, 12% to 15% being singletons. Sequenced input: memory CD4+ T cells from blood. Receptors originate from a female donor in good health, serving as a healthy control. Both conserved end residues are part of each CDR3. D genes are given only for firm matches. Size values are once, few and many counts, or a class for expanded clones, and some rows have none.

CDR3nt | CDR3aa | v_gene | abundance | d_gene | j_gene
TGCAGTGCTAGAGATCTCGTCCCGGAAGTTTCCAACACAGATACGCAGTATTTT | CSARDLVPEVSNTDTQYF | TRBV20-1 | . | . | TRBJ2-3
TGTGCCAGCGGACGTCCTGGGGCCAACGTCCTGACTTTC | CASGRPGANVLTF | TRBV7-2 | few | . | TRBJ2-6
TGCAGTGCTAGCGGGGACAGCGAGTTTTACAATGAGCAGTTCTTC | CSASGDSEFYNEQFF | TRBV20-1 | few | TRBD1 | TRBJ2-1
TGCAGTGCTAGAGATAAGGCTAGCAGGGGGACCCAGTACTTC | CSARDKASRGTQYF | TRBV20-1 | many | . | TRBJ2-5
TGCAGCGGGGGACAGGGGCCTGAAAAACTGTTTTTT | CSGGQGPEKLFF | TRBV29-1 | . | TRBD1 | TRBJ1-4
TGTGCCAGCAAAATGTCGACAGCGCCATACAATGAGCAGTTCTTC | CASKMSTAPYNEQFF | TRBV27 | few | . | TRBJ2-1
TGCAGTGCGCGACGACAGGGGTGGGCCACTGAAGCTTTCTTT | CSARRQGWATEAFF | TRBV20-1 | many | TRBD1 | TRBJ1-1
TGTGCCAGCAGTCCAGGACCCCAGGGGTACACTGAAGCTTTCTTT | CASSPGPQGYTEAFF | TRBV12-3/TRBV12-4 | . | . | TRBJ1-1
TGTGCCAGCGGTCCCGGGGGGACTCAGGCCTACGAGCAGTACTTC | CASGPGGTQAYEQYF | TRBV7-9 | . | TRBD2 | TRBJ2-7
TGTGCCAGCACCCTCGGGGGAAACACCATATATTTT | CASTLGGNTIYF | TRBV28 | many | . | TRBJ1-3
TGCGCCAGCAGCTTTACAGGGGCTTCCTACGAGCAGTACTTC | CASSFTGASYEQYF | TRBV5-1 | few | TRBD1 | TRBJ2-7
TGCGCCAGCAGCGCGGGACAGACCACCGGGGAGCTGTTTTTT | CASSAGQTTGELFF | TRBV5-1 | few | . | TRBJ2-2
TGTGCCAGCAGCCGTTCGTTAGGGGACTACAATGAGCAGTTCTTC | CASSRSLGDYNEQFF | TRBV7-6 | few | . | TRBJ2-1
TGCAGTGCAACGAGGGGGGCAGGAGCCACCTACGAGCAGTACTTC | CSATRGAGATYEQYF | TRBV20-1 | . | . | TRBJ2-7
TGCGCCAGCAGCTTGGTTCCCCGGCGGACCTTTCTCAACGAGCAGTACTTC | CASSLVPRRTFLNEQYF | TRBV5-1 | many | . | TRBJ2-7